This T cell receptor beta chain was observed in a study of siplizumab effects on memory and regulatory T cells. The protocol was immunoSEQ multiplex PCR, while the TCRdb copy is restricted to in-frame clones and leaves out a portion. The profile shows about 110,000 clones, roughly 92% of them singletons. This clone showed up just a few times. CDR1 and CDR2 from the germline V gene are KGHSH and LQKENI. This CDR3 region has 15 residues. V was clipped by 3 bases and J by 8 bases, with 16 bases between them. This clonotype was obtained from a human donor in good health. The chain couples TRBV18 to TRBJ1-4; tentatively, D is TRBD1 (5 bases). The sample comprised CD4+ T cells sorted from blood. CDR3 protein: CASSPNAGHQEKLFF. The CDR3 DNA sequence: TGTGCCAGCTCACCCAACGCGGGGCATCAAGAAAAACTGTTTTTT.